The 25 T cell receptor beta chains given below trace back to one sample, sequenced in a study of human T cells and chemical hapten exposure. Documented time point: pre-sensitization, week 0. Treatment of the sample: therapeutic diphenylcyclopropenone sensitization with weekly scalp DPC. TCRdb reanalysed the RACE reads using MiXCR and keeps one entry per CDR3 protein. The table lists about 98,000 distinct CDR3 sequences, roughly 10% of them singletons. Material: whole blood, obtained in connection with sensitization to the hapten diphenylcyclopropenone (DPC). The receptor source for this set is a woman aged 60-75 years with alopecia areata. Some clones in this sample may be carry-over from other donors' samples.

This clonotype was picked up many times. This chain uses TRBV6-1 with TRBJ1-2; 8 bases line up with TRBD1. V was clipped by 6 bases and J by 4 bases; unmatched bases: 7. Germline V lookup: CDR1 MNHNS, CDR2 SASEGT. The CDR3 extends over 14 amino acids. CDR3 sequence: CASRTGGTPYGYTF. The DNA of the CDR3 is TGTGCCAGCAGAACAGGGGGGACGCCCTATGGCTACACCTTC.

This clonotype was seen many times. The V gene is TRBV7-8, the J gene TRBJ2-7; no definite D call. V was pared by 4 bases and J by 7 bases, with 14 bases between. This CDR3 comprises 13 residues. Germline V lookup: CDR1 SGHVS, CDR2 FQNEAQ. The CDR3: CASSSRLIGEQYF. The CDR3 coding sequence is TGTGCCAGCAGCTCCCGCCTGATCGGGGAGCAGTACTTC.

The chain carries TRBV5-1 and TRBJ2-1, with D tentatively TRBD1 (6 bases). V was shortened by 0 bases and J by 4 bases, with 14 bases between the two germline ends. Germline assignment: CDR1 SGHRS and CDR2 YFSETQ. This CDR3 is 16 amino acids long. The CDR3 bases are TGCGCCAGCAGCTTGGAGTCGTCAGGGGTGTACAATGAGCAGTTCTTC. Translating it yields CASSLESSGVYNEQFF. The whole variable domain, filled in from reference TRBV5-1 and TRBJ2-1, reads KAGVTQTPRYLIKTRGQQVTLSCSPISGHRSVSWYQQTPGQGLQFLFEYFSETQRNKGNFPGRFSGRQFSNSRSEMNVSTLELGDSALYLCASSLESSGVYNEQFFGPGTRLTVL.

This clonotype was recorded many times. One junction end does not reproduce the germline sequence, and a read error may be involved. The chain employs TRBV6-6 and TRBJ1-1; D unresolved. The CDR3 is made up of 16 amino acids. Germline lookup yields CDR1 MNHNY and CDR2 SVGAGI (reference sequence). Written as DNA, the CDR3 is TGCGCCAGCAGCCGTGTTCCAAGTGGTAGGAGTACTGAAGCTTTCTTT. Translating gives CASSRVPSGRSTEAFF.

There are a few counts of this clonotype. The chain links TRBV7-2 to TRBJ2-3; TRBD2 is a possible D gene (5 bases). There are 18 residues in the CDR3. Trimming took off 1 base at V and 0 bases at J, with 17 bases between the two ends. CDR1 is SGHTA and CDR2 is FQGNSA in the germline V gene. DNA for the CDR3: TGTGCCAGCAGCTTAGTTAGCGCGCTGGTGGCTAGCACAGATACGCAGTATTTT. Encoded protein: CASSLVSALVASTDTQYF.

The chain uses TRBV7-3 and TRBJ1-1; D gene ambiguous. The CDR3 consists of 13 residues. V dropped 5 bases and J dropped 4 bases, with 11 bases sitting between them. Germline V gene lookup returns CDR1 SGHTA and CDR2 FQGTGA. DNA for the CDR3: TGTGCCAGCAGCGTCCAAATGGGCACTGAAGCTTTCTTT. Translated, it gives CASSVQMGTEAFF.

This clonotype was counted at least ten times. This chain uses TRBV10-1 with TRBJ2-3; tentative D call: TRBD1 (6 bases). The CDR3 runs to 14 residues. Germline values: CDR1 WNHNN, CDR2 SYGVQD (reference sequence). V was shortened by 2 bases and J by 2 bases, with 8 bases between the two germline ends. CDR3 sequence: CASSEEGVTDTQYF. The CDR3 DNA is TGCGCCAGCAGTGAGGAGGGGGTCACAGATACGCAGTATTTT.

This clonotype was seen ten or more times. The V and J genes are TRBV20-1 and TRBJ2-5; D unresolved. Germline assignment: CDR1 DFQATT and CDR2 SNEGSKA (reference sequence). V lost 3 bases and J 2 bases, leaving 7 bases between the germline ends. This CDR3 spans 12 amino acids. In DNA form, the CDR3 reads TGCAGTGCTAGTGGTCCGCAAGAGACCCAGTACTTC. Protein: CSASGPQETQYF.

This clonotype has a count of ten or more. The chain is built from TRBV21-1 and TRBJ1-2. TRBV21-1 is annotated as a pseudogene. CDR3 length equals 14 residues. The CDR3 is CASPNKLGNYGYTF. The CDR3 DNA sequence: TGTGCCAGCCCTAACAAGCTGGGAAACTATGGCTACACCTTC.

This clonotype has only a few counts. V gene TRBV16 combines with J gene TRBJ1-1; D is undetermined. V lost 1 base and J lost 1, with 10 bases in between. The CDR3 length is 15 residues. CDR1 KGHSY and CDR2 FQNENV come from the germline V gene. CDR3 amino acids: CASSQLGISNTEAFF. CDR3 bases: TGTGCCAGCAGCCAATTGGGGATATCGAACACTGAAGCTTTCTTT.

This clonotype was recorded a few times. The chain uses TRBV20-1 and TRBJ1-5, with TRBD1 identical over 10 bases. CDR1 and CDR2 (germline): DFQATT, SNEGSKA (reference sequence). V lost 5 bases to trimming and J lost 2 bases; unmatched junction nucleotides: 6. This CDR3 spans 15 amino acids. The CDR3, as DNA: TGCAGTGCTCTGACAGGGGGCAGCGGCAATCAGCCCCAGCATTTT. The encoded protein is CSALTGGSGNQPQHF.

At least ten counts were recorded for this clonotype. The chain couples TRBV10-3 to TRBJ1-2; D is ambiguous. The CDR3 is 12 residues long. The V gene lost 6 bases and the J gene lost 2 bases, with 7 bases spanning the gap. CDR1 is ENHRY, CDR2 SYGVKD, per germline. CDR3 sequence: CAIRVGNYGYTF. DNA of the CDR3: TGTGCCATCAGGGTCGGCAACTATGGCTACACCTTC.

This clonotype was seen at least ten times. Here the CDR3 reads CASSPTGTGVHGYTF. The CDR3 nucleotides read TGCGCCAGCAGCCCCACCGGGACAGGGGTCCATGGCTACACCTTC. The V call is TRBV5-1, the J call TRBJ1-2, with 10 bases identical to TRBD1. Germline V gene lookup returns CDR1 SGHRS and CDR2 YFSETQ. The J segment lost 6 bases and the V segment lost 4 bases, leaving 9 bases of the junction unmatched. The CDR3 length is 15 residues.

A remark on this clonotype: A much larger clone sits a single nucleotide away, making a read error possible. The chain employs TRBV6-1 and TRBJ2-3; TRBD2 matches 9 bases. This CDR3 is built from 15 residues. Germline CDR1 is MNHNS and CDR2 is SASEGT. Here the CDR3 DNA reads TGTGCCAGCAGTGAGCGACTAGCGGTACCAGATTCGCAGTATTTT. This encodes CASSERLAVPDSQYF.

This clonotype has at least ten counts. The CDR3 region has the DNA TGTGCCAGCAGTGTTAGGGCAGACACTGAAGCTTTCTTT. Translated, it gives CASSVRADTEAFF. The J gene is TRBJ1-1, the V gene TRBV6-5; D not certain. The CDR3 spans 13 residues. Germline V gene sequence: CDR1 MNHEY, CDR2 SVGAGI. The V end was cut by 5 bases, the J end by 3 bases, with 10 bases between.

Many counts were recorded for this clonotype. The junction departs from germline at one end; a sequencing error may be responsible. CDR3 nucleotides: TGTGCCAGCAGCGAAGGGGCACCCACGGACACTGAAGCTTTCTTT. Encoded protein: CASSEGAPTDTEAFF. The chain combines TRBV2 with TRBJ1-1; TRBD1 is a possible D gene (5 bases). Germline CDR1 reads SNHLY; CDR2 reads FYNNEI. The CDR3 is 15 residues long.

This chain uses TRBV7-2 with TRBJ1-1; the match to TRBD1 covers 8 bases. CDR3 length equals 15 residues. The V segment lost 0 bases and the J segment 6 bases; nucleotides outside the gene matches: 6. Per the germline V gene, CDR1 is SGHTA and CDR2 is FQGNSA. The CDR3 protein is CASSLAAGTGSEAFF. CDR3 sequence (DNA): TGTGCCAGCAGCTTAGCTGCCGGGACAGGATCTGAAGCTTTCTTT.

The chain is built from TRBV5-4 and TRBJ2-2; possibly TRBD2 for D (7 bases). The ends were cut back, 0 bases at V and 3 bases at J, with 12 bases in the middle. Germline loops: CDR1 SGHNT, CDR2 YYREEE (reference sequence). The CDR3 consists of 16 residues. The CDR3 loop is CASSLARGRDTGELFF. The CDR3 DNA reads as TGTGCCAGCAGCTTGGCGCGGGGGCGGGACACCGGGGAGCTGTTTTTT.

The V and J genes are TRBV5-1 and TRBJ1-1; D gene unclear. The germline V gene has CDR1 SGHRS and CDR2 YFSETQ. This CDR3 is 14 amino acids long. The V end was cut by 0 bases, the J end by 0 bases, with 6 bases between. DNA of the CDR3: TGCGCCAGCAGCTTGGGGGAAATGAACACTGAAGCTTTCTTT. The encoded protein is CASSLGEMNTEAFF. Full variable domain (rest looked up from reference TRBV5-1 and TRBJ1-1): KAGVTQTPRYLIKTRGQQVTLSCSPISGHRSVSWYQQTPGQGLQFLFEYFSETQRNKGNFPGRFSGRQFSNSRSEMNVSTLELGDSALYLCASSLGEMNTEAFFGQGTRLTVV.

This clonotype turned up a few times. V usage is TRBV11-3 and J usage is TRBJ2-1, with 10 positions matching TRBD1. This CDR3 comprises 15 residues. The junction had 7 bases not matched to a gene; V was cut back by 5 bases and J by 6 bases. Germline V gene sequence: CDR1 SGHNT, CDR2 YENEEA. CDR3 loop: CASSEGQGLGNEQFF. As DNA, the CDR3 is TGTGCCAGCAGCGAGGGACAGGGGCTTGGCAATGAGCAGTTCTTC.

This clonotype was recorded at least ten times. The chain employs TRBV7-9 and TRBJ1-4; D gene ambiguous. CDR1 and CDR2 (germline): SEHNR, FQNEAQ (reference sequence). The germline V and J ends were trimmed by 4 bases and 10 bases, with 10 bases remaining between them. CDR3 length equals 12 residues. DNA for the CDR3: TGTGCCAGCAGCTCAGAGGGTCCAAAACTGTTTTTT. It translates to CASSSEGPKLFF.

With regard to this clonotype: A much larger clone lies one base from this, so it may be a read error. The J gene is TRBJ1-6, the V gene TRBV11-2, with 7 bases aligning to TRBD1. Germline CDR1 and CDR2: SGHAT and FQNNGV. CDR3 length: 18 amino acids. CDR3 sequence: CAGSFRRRDSHYNSPLHF. For the CDR3, the DNA is TGTGCCGGCAGCTTCCGGCGGAGGGACAGTCACTATAATTCACCCCTCCACTTT.

This clonotype was counted many times. As DNA, the CDR3 is TGCGCCAGCAGCCCCAATCCCGGGACAGGGTCAGATACGCAGTATTTT. It yields the protein CASSPNPGTGSDTQYF. J is TRBJ2-3 and V is TRBV5-1, with 9 bases fitting TRBD1. The CDR3 covers 16 residues. The germline V gene encodes CDR1 SGHRS and CDR2 YFSETQ. The V gene end was trimmed by 4 bases and the J gene end by 4 bases; junction bases not matched to a gene: 10. The full variable domain, rest sourced from reference TRBV5-1 and TRBJ2-3, is KAGVTQTPRYLIKTRGQQVTLSCSPISGHRSVSWYQQTPGQGLQFLFEYFSETQRNKGNFPGRFSGRQFSNSRSEMNVSTLELGDSALYLCASSPNPGTGSDTQYFGPGTRLTVL.

In its sample, this clonotype was seen many times. This chain joins TRBV19 and TRBJ1-2; 8 bases align to TRBD1. Trimming at V came to 5 bases and at J to 4 bases, leaving 18 bases not matched to a gene. Germline assignment: CDR1 LNHDA and CDR2 SQIVND (reference sequence). The CDR3 is made up of 18 amino acids. The CDR3 sequence is CASSPSQDREDRLYGYTF. CDR3 DNA: TGTGCCAGTAGTCCCTCTCAGGACAGGGAAGACCGGCTCTATGGCTACACCTTC.

This clonotype was recorded at least ten times. This chain uses TRBV6-1 with TRBJ2-3, with 7 bases aligning to TRBD1. V dropped 6 bases and J dropped 7; count of bases not matched to a gene: 10. Germline V gene data show CDR1 as MNHNS and CDR2 as SASEGT. The CDR3 length is 14 residues. CDR3: CASREYRGLNTQYF. In DNA, the CDR3 is TGTGCCAGCAGAGAGTACAGGGGCCTGAATACGCAGTATTTT.